This TCR beta chain was captured in a study of blood T cell repertoires in COVID-19. Looking at the study overall: Sources were T cells, B-cell-depleted T cells, or PBMCs; the material itself was cDNA or gDNA.

Using immunoSEQ multiplex PCR, the repertoire was profiled, and TCRdb retains in-frame clones only, with some absent. The sample contains approximately 240,000 clones, approximately 83% of which appear only once. The CDR3 runs to 15 residues. V was pared by 4 bases and J by 6 bases, with 4 bases of the junction left unmatched. Germline assignment: CDR1 SGDLS and CDR2 YYNGEE. The sequenced sample consisted of PBMCs or T cells enriched from blood (not recorded which). The clonotype was recovered from a woman in her forties with acute COVID-19. V and J are TRBV9 and TRBJ2-1, with 13 positions matching TRBD2. CDR3 region: CASSSTSGRGNEQFF. Written as DNA, the CDR3 is TGTGCCAGCAGCTCTACTAGCGGGAGGGGCAATGAGCAGTTCTTC. Full variable domain (rest looked up from reference TRBV9 and TRBJ2-1): DSGVTQTPKHLITATGQRVTLRCSPRSGDLSVYWYQQSLDQGLQFLIQYYNGEERAKGNILERFSAQQFPDLHSELNLSSLELGDSALYFCASSSTSGRGNEQFFGPGTRLTVL.